Reported below is one TCR beta chain. Its matching antigen is unknown. This specimen comes from a study of PD-L1 blockade in urothelial cancer. Across the study: Most patients, about 85% of the roughly 29, were males with bladder-origin cancer. As for prior chemotherapy regimens, patients had received 0 to 3. After treatment start, blood was analyzed at 3 weeks (second dose) and at 6 weeks. Study results and limitations: Patients with below-median pretreatment blood clonality survived longer.

The V gene end was trimmed by 4 bases and the J gene end by 4 bases; junction bases not matched to a gene: 6. CDR3 length equals 15 residues. CDR1 and CDR2 from the germline V gene are SGHRS and YFSETQ. As to time point: pretreatment peripheral blood. Clones were sequenced by immunoSEQ multiplex PCR, and TCRdb holds only the in-frame ones, with some missing. The sample lists tens of thousands of clones, 90% occurring once. The clonotype was recovered from a man between 60 and 75 years old with urothelial cancer. This material consisted of PBMCs, taken around atezolizumab (anti-PD-L1) treatment. The V call is TRBV5-1, the J call TRBJ2-2; 8 nucleotides line up with TRBD1. In nucleotides, the CDR3 is TGCGCCAGCAGCCCGGGACAGGTGGGCACCGGGGAGCTGTTTTTT. As protein: CASSPGQVGTGELFF.